The 20 T cell receptor beta chains listed next were all sequenced from one sample in a study of cytotoxic CD8 clonotypes in ibrutinib-treated CLL. Measured with immunoSEQ multiplex PCR; TCRdb has only the in-frame clones, and not every one. The top ten hold roughly 20% of the sample, which has around 50,000 clones, roughly 50% seen once. The sample in question was PBMCs, obtained after 24 months of ibrutinib treatment. These receptor sequences come from a human donor with chronic lymphocytic leukemia.

This clone was counted many times. J is TRBJ2-5 and V is TRBV5-8; D call uncertain. Germline CDR1 SGHTS, CDR2 YDEGEE. V dropped 6 bases and J dropped 7 bases, with 4 bases sitting between them. The CDR3 has 9 residues. CDR3 protein: CASKGTQYF. The DNA for the CDR3 is TGTGCCAGCAAGGGGACCCAGTACTTC.

Written as DNA, the CDR3 is TGTGCCAGCTCACCAGCGCGGACAGGGGGCCACGAGCAGTACTTC. It is translated as CASSPARTGGHEQYF. J is TRBJ2-7 and V is TRBV18, with TRBD1 identical over 11 bases. The germline gives CDR1 KGHSH, CDR2 LQKENI. This CDR3 has 15 residues. V lost 2 bases to trimming and J lost 5 bases; unmatched junction nucleotides: 5.

The rearrangement uses TRBV5-1 and TRBJ2-3, with D possibly matching TRBD1 (5 bases). V lost 1 base and J 3 bases, leaving 6 bases between the germline ends. This CDR3 region has 13 residues. Germline-derived CDR1 and CDR2 are SGHRS and YFSETQ. CDR3 sequence reads: CASSLKGTDTQYF. Written as DNA, the CDR3 is TGCGCCAGCAGCTTGAAGGGGACAGATACGCAGTATTTT. The full variable domain, in which reference TRBV5-1 and TRBJ2-3 provide the parts outside the CDR3, is KAGVTQTPRYLIKTRGQQVTLSCSPISGHRSVSWYQQTPGQGLQFLFEYFSETQRNKGNFPGRFSGRQFSNSRSEMNVSTLELGDSALYLCASSLKGTDTQYFGPGTRLTVL.

V is TRBV25-1 and J is TRBJ1-2; D call uncertain. This CDR3 region has 14 residues. Deletions cut 5 bases from V and 4 bases from J, with 14 bases between. CDR1 and CDR2 (germline): MGHDK, SYGVNS. The CDR3 spells CASSRSRGSYGYTF. Written as DNA, the CDR3 is TGTGCCAGCAGTAGAAGTCGGGGAAGCTATGGCTACACCTTC.

The V gene is TRBV10-3, the J gene TRBJ2-2; 7 positions match TRBD2. Germline loops: CDR1 ENHRY, CDR2 SYGVKD. The CDR3 has 14 amino acids. In DNA, the CDR3 is TGTGGGAGTTCGGGGGGTTCGAACACCGGGGAGCTGTTTTTT. Protein: CGSSGGSNTGELFF.

The table lists this clone with a count of one. This chain joins TRBV29-1 and TRBJ2-7; perhaps TRBD2 as D (6 bases). The CDR3 is made up of 12 amino acids. Germline V lookup: CDR1 SQVTM, CDR2 ANQGSEA. Between the trimmed V and J ends, which lost 5 bases and 0 bases, there was a span of 8 bases. The chain's CDR3 is CSVRGNSYEQYF. The CDR3 bases are TGCAGCGTTCGGGGGAACTCCTACGAGCAGTACTTC.

There are a few counts of this clone. The identical CDR3 is also encoded by other nucleotide sequences in the sample. The chain is built from TRBV5-6 and TRBJ1-4, with D hard to call. Germline V gene data show CDR1 as SGHDT and CDR2 as YYEEEE. Trimming removed 0 bases at V and 8 bases at J, with 8 bases between. The length of the CDR3 is 13 residues. CDR3 sequence reads: CASSLAGNEKLFF. The CDR3 bases are TGTGCCAGCAGCTTGGCGGGAAACGAAAAACTGTTTTTT. The whole variable domain, filled in from reference TRBV5-6 and TRBJ1-4, reads DAGVTQSPTHLIKTRGQQVTLRCSPKSGHDTVSWYQQALGQGPQFIFQYYEEEERQRGNFPDRFSGHQFPNYSSELNVNALLLGDSALYLCASSLAGNEKLFFGSGTQLSVL.

The rearrangement links TRBV29-1 to TRBJ2-1; 8 nucleotides align to TRBD1. The germline gives CDR1 SQVTM, CDR2 ANQGSEA. This CDR3 has 18 residues. The trim removed 0 bases at V and 5 bases at J, leaving 15 bases unmatched. CDR3 sequence reads: CSVEDGGVGTGVDNEQFF. CDR3 sequence (DNA): TGCAGCGTTGAAGATGGGGGCGTAGGGACAGGAGTCGACAATGAGCAGTTCTTC.

V and J are TRBV6-1 and TRBJ1-5; D ambiguous. In germline, CDR1 is MNHNS, CDR2 SASEGT. V was clipped by 4 bases and J by 4 bases, with 8 bases between them. This CDR3 contains 13 residues. CDR3 protein: CASSVQLNQPQHF. In nucleotides, the CDR3 is TGTGCCAGCAGTGTCCAGCTAAATCAGCCCCAGCATTTT.

This clone was observed at least ten times. The CDR3 bases are TGTGCCAGCAGTCCCCCAGGGGGTGAGACCCAGTACTTC. Its translation: CASSPPGGETQYF. The chain joins TRBV6-6 to TRBJ2-5; TRBD1 matches 7 bases. The CDR3 runs 13 residues. Trimming at V came to 5 bases and at J to 5 bases, leaving 5 bases not matched to a gene. Germline CDR1 MNHNY, CDR2 SVGAGI (reference sequence).

The V gene is TRBV10-3, the J gene TRBJ1-1, with D unresolved. V was cut by 8 bases and J by 3 bases, with 13 bases left in between. Germline V gene sequence: CDR1 ENHRY, CDR2 SYGVKD. This CDR3 is built from 13 residues. CDR3 amino acids: CAIRAGRDTEAFF. CDR3 sequence (DNA): TGTGCCATCCGAGCGGGGAGGGACACTGAAGCTTTCTTT.

The chain links TRBV28 to TRBJ2-7; D remains ambiguous. The CDR3 length is 13 residues. The V end was cut by 6 bases, the J end by 0 bases, with 9 bases between. CDR1 is MDHEN, CDR2 SYDVKM, per germline. The CDR3 sequence is CASRGWSSYEQYF. In nucleotides, the CDR3 is TGTGCCAGCAGGGGGTGGAGCTCCTACGAGCAGTACTTC.

This clone was seen many times. The chain has TRBV7-8 and TRBJ2-1, with 8 bases that match TRBD1. The CDR3 loop spans 14 amino acids. V was clipped by 1 base and J by 5 bases; unmatched bases: 1. CDR1 and CDR2 (germline): SGHVS, FQNEAQ. The CDR3 here is CASSLETGDNEQFF. CDR3 nucleotides: TGTGCCAGCAGCTTAGAGACAGGGGACAATGAGCAGTTCTTC.

V is TRBV5-1 and J is TRBJ2-5; D is unclear. Trimming shortened V by 4 bases and J by 5 bases, and 18 bases separated the two germline ends. The CDR3 totals 15 residues. From germline, CDR1 is SGHRS and CDR2 YFSETQ. CDR3 sequence (DNA): TGCGCCAGCAGCCAAGGGTCTGCTAGTTCGGAGACCCAGTACTTC. Its protein is CASSQGSASSETQYF.

As DNA, the CDR3 is TGTGCCAGCAGGCCCCAAGGGAGGTCTGGAAACACCATATATTTT. It encodes CASRPQGRSGNTIYF. V usage is TRBV6-1 and J usage is TRBJ1-3; D is undetermined. Germline-derived CDR1 and CDR2 are MNHNS and SASEGT. V gave up 6 bases and J gave up 1 base, with 13 bases separating them. CDR3 length equals 15 residues.

This rearrangement joins TRBV6-1 to TRBJ2-7; D is perhaps TRBD2 (5 bases). V lost 4 bases, J lost 1 base, and 14 bases lay in between. CDR3 size: 15 residues. Germline V gene lookup returns CDR1 MNHNS and CDR2 SASEGT. The CDR3 bases are TGTGCCAGCAGTGGGAGGATGATGGGTTCCTACGAGCAGTACGTC. It codes for CASSGRMMGSYEQYV.

The chain employs TRBV5-8 and TRBJ1-2; the D gene is possibly TRBD1 (6 bases). CDR3 length equals 12 residues. V shed 2 bases and J shed 7 bases, with 9 bases lying between them. Germline V CDR1 and CDR2: SGHTS, YDEGEE. The CDR3 protein is CASSFRGGGYTF. The CDR3 DNA reads TGTGCCAGCAGCTTCAGGGGAGGTGGCTACACCTTC.

This chain joins TRBV2 and TRBJ1-1; possible D gene TRBD1, 6 bases. Germline CDR1 and CDR2: SNHLY and FYNNEI. With 7 bases removed from V and 6 bases from J, the gap between germline ends came to 12 bases. The CDR3 sequence is 12 residues long. CDR3: CASNQGTSEAFF. CDR3 nucleotide sequence: TGTGCCAGCAACCAGGGGACGTCTGAAGCTTTCTTT. Looking up the rest from reference TRBV2 and TRBJ1-1 gives the full variable domain: EPEVTQTPSHQVTQMGQEVILRCVPISNHLYFYWYRQILGQKVEFLVSFYNNEISEKSEIFDDQFSVERPDGSNFTLKIRSTKLEDSAMYFCASNQGTSEAFFGQGTRLTVV.

This clone turned up a few times. The chain couples TRBV27 to TRBJ1-2; 7 nucleotides line up with TRBD1. CDR1 and CDR2 (germline): MNHEY, SMNVEV (reference sequence). V shed 6 bases and J 1 base; nucleotides not matched to a gene: 8. This CDR3 comprises 15 residues. The DNA of the CDR3 is TGTGCCAGCAGCCTCGGCAGGGGGATTAACTATGGCTACACCTTC. Its protein product is CASSLGRGINYGYTF.

This rearrangement joins TRBV5-1 to TRBJ2-3; 9 positions match TRBD2. This CDR3 region has 16 residues. From germline, CDR1 is SGHRS and CDR2 YFSETQ. Trimming removed 0 bases from V and 0 bases from J; junction bases left unmatched: 2. The CDR3 reads CASSLETSGSTDTQYF. The CDR3 coding sequence is TGCGCCAGCAGCTTGGAAACTAGCGGGAGCACAGATACGCAGTATTTT.